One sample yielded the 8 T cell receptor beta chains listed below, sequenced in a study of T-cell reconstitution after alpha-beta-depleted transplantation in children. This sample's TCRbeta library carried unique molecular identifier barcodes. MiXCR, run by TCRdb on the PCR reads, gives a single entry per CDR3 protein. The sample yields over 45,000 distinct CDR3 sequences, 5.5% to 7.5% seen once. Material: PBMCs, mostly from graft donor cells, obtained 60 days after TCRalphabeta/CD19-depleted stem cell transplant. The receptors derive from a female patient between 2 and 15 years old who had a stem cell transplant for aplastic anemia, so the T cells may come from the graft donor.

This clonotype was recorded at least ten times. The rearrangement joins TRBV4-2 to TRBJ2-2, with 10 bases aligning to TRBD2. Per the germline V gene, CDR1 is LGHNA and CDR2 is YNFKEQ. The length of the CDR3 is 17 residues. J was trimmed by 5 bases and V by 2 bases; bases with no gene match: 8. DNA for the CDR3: TGTGCCAGCAGCCAACACCCTAGCGGGAGTCGTACCGGGGAGCTGTTTTTT. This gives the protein CASSQHPSGSRTGELFF.

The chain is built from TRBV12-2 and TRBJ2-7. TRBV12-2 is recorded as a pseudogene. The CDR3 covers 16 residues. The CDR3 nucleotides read TGTGCAAGTCGCTTAGGGCTAGCGGTGAGCTCCTACGAGCAGTACTTC. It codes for CASRLGLAVSSYEQYF.

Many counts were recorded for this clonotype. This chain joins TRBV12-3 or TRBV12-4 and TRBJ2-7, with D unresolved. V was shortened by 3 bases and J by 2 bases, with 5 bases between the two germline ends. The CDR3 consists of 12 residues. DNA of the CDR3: TGTGCCAGCAGTTTTCGGGCCTACGAGCAGTACTTC. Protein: CASSFRAYEQYF.

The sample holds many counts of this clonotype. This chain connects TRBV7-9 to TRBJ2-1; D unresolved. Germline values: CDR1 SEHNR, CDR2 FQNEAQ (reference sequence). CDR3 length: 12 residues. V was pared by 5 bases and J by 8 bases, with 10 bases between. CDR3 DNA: TGTGCCAGCAGCCAACTCGAGGATGAGCAGTTCTTC. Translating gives CASSQLEDEQFF. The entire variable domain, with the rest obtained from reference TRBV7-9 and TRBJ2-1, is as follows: DTGVSQNPRHKITKRGQNVTFRCDPISEHNRLYWYRQTLGQGPEFLTYFQNEAQLEKSRLLSDRFSAERPKGSFSTLEIQRTEQGDSAMYLCASSQLEDEQFFGPGTRLTVL.

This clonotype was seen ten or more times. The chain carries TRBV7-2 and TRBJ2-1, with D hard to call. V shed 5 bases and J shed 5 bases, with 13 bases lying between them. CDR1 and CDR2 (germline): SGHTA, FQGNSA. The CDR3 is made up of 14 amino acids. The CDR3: CASSPRRSHNEQFF. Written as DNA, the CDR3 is TGTGCCAGCAGCCCTCGACGGAGCCACAATGAGCAGTTCTTC.

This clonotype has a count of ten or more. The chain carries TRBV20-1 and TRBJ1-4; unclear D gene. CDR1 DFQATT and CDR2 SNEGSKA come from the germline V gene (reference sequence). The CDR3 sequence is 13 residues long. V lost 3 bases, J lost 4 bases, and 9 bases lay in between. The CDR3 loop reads CSASPSSNEKLFF. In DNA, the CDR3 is TGCAGTGCTAGCCCAAGTAGTAATGAAAAACTGTTTTTT.

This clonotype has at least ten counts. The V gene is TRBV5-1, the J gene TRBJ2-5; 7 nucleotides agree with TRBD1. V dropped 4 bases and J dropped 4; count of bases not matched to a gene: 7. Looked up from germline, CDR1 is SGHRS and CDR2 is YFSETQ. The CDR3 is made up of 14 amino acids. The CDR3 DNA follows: TGCGCCAGCAGCGCCTCACAGGGGACAGAGACCCAGTACTTC. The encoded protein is CASSASQGTETQYF. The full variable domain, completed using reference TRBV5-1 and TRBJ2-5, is KAGVTQTPRYLIKTRGQQVTLSCSPISGHRSVSWYQQTPGQGLQFLFEYFSETQRNKGNFPGRFSGRQFSNSRSEMNVSTLELGDSALYLCASSASQGTETQYFGPGTRLLVL.

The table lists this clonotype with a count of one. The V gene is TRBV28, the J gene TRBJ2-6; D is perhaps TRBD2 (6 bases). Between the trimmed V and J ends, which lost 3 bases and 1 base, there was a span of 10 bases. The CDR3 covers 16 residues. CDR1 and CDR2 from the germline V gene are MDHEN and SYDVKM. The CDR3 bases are TGTGCCAGCAGTTTCCCCGGGAGTTCTGGGGCCAACGTCCTGACTTTC. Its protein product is CASSFPGSSGANVLTF.